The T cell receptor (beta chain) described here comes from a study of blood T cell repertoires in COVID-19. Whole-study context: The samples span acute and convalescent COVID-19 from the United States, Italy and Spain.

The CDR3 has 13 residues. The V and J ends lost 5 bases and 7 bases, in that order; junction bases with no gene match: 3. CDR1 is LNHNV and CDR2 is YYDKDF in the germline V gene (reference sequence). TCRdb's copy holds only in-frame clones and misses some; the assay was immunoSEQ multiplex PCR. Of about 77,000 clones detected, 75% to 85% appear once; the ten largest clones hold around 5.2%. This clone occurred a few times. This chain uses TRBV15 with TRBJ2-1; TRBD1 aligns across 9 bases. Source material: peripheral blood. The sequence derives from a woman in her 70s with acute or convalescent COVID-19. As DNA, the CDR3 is TGTGCCACCAGCCCCGGGACAGGGAATGAGCAGTTCTTC. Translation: CATSPGTGNEQFF.